Presented here are 10 T cell receptor beta chains from one specimen sequenced in a study of shared T cell receptors in the human thymus (dated by TCRdb to the early 2020s). Library preparation was by the immunoSEQ multiplex PCR assay. What TCRdb holds here is the immuneACCESS table cut down to in-frame rearrangements. Part of the clones is not present; checked against another copy, under half of the missing clones reflect an unresolved V gene, and the others are unexplained. The sample table lists under 700,000 clones, approximately 78% of them with a count of one. The ten largest clones capture roughly 0.013% of the sample. These data also formed part of another study, on human thymus T cells.

Sequenced material: thymocytes. The receptor set was obtained from a boy in the first two years of life with a congenital heart defect. Donor details come from another sample of the same person, matched by shared clones.

The rearrangement links TRBV7-9 to TRBJ2-1, with D possibly matching TRBD2 (8 bases). The V gene's germline CDR1 is SEHNR and CDR2 FQNEAQ (reference sequence). This CDR3 contains 17 residues. Trimming removed 1 base at V and 10 bases at J, with 23 bases between. CDR3 sequence reads: CASSLGLARGGGGEQFF. In nucleotides, the CDR3 is TGTGCCAGCAGCTTAGGACTAGCGAGAGGGGGCGGGGGCGAGCAGTTCTTC.

This clone was recorded only once. The J gene is TRBJ1-5, the V gene TRBV27; 7 bases fit TRBD1. The germline gives CDR1 MNHEY, CDR2 SMNVEV (reference sequence). The junction had 11 bases not matched to a gene; V was cut back by 5 bases and J by 1 base. This CDR3 region has 17 residues. CDR3: CASSPIVRTGSNQPQHF. CDR3 in DNA: TGTGCCAGCAGTCCGATCGTACGGACAGGCAGCAATCAGCCCCAGCATTTT.

The genes are TRBV4-1 and TRBJ2-7, with 7 bases aligning to TRBD2. With 2 bases clipped from V and 3 bases from J, the junction kept 10 bases outside the gene matches. Germline CDR1 is MGHRA and CDR2 is YSYEKL. This CDR3 contains 16 residues. The CDR3 bases are TGCGCCAGCAGCCAATCGGGATTAGCGGGTCTCTACGAGCAGTACTTC. Translating gives CASSQSGLAGLYEQYF.

This sequence joins TRBV27 and TRBJ2-1, with 7 bases identical to TRBD2. This CDR3 has 17 residues. J gave up 1 base and V 6 bases, and 12 bases lay outside the gene matches. CDR1 is MNHEY and CDR2 is SMNVEV in the germline V gene (reference sequence). The CDR3 here is CASSTNHGRPSYNEQFF. The DNA for the CDR3 is TGTGCCAGCAGCACAAACCACGGGAGGCCTTCCTACAATGAGCAGTTCTTC.

The CDR3 bases are TGTGCCAGCAGCTTAGCGCTGGGGGCGGCTTGGGGTGGCTACACCTTC. Protein sequence: CASSLALGAAWGGYTF. This rearrangement joins TRBV7-2 to TRBJ1-2, with D maybe TRBD1 (6 bases). CDR3 length equals 16 residues. V lost 0 bases and J lost 7, with 18 bases in between. CDR1 SGHTA and CDR2 FQGNSA come from the germline V gene.

The chain employs TRBV25-1 and TRBJ1-2, with TRBD1 identical over 12 bases. Germline V gene sequence: CDR1 MGHDK, CDR2 SYGVNS. The V gene end was trimmed by 9 bases and the J gene end by 5 bases; junction bases not matched to a gene: 10. The CDR3 loop spans 15 amino acids. The CDR3 reads CASAPGTGGQYGYTF. CDR3 coding DNA: TGTGCCAGTGCCCCCGGGACAGGGGGCCAGTATGGCTACACCTTC.

In its sample, this clone was seen a few times. The chain has TRBV4-3 and TRBJ2-1, with 8 positions matching TRBD2. This CDR3 has 17 amino acids. Germline V gives CDR1 LGHNA, CDR2 YSLEER. V lost 4 bases to trimming and J lost 6 bases; unmatched junction nucleotides: 14. The CDR3 spells CASSPKTPGGRVNEQFF. The CDR3, as DNA: TGCGCCAGCAGCCCCAAGACTCCGGGAGGGAGGGTCAATGAGCAGTTCTTC.

The chain combines TRBV19 with TRBJ2-1; 8 bases agree with TRBD2. The CDR3 has 15 amino acids. The V segment lost 5 bases and the J segment 5 bases; nucleotides outside the gene matches: 8. The germline CDR1 and CDR2 sequences are LNHDA and SQIVND (reference sequence). The DNA for the CDR3 is TGTGCCAGTAGTCCGTCCCCAGCGGGAGACAATGAGCAGTTCTTC. Translation gives CASSPSPAGDNEQFF.

The gene calls are TRBV2 and TRBJ1-5, with no clear D. The CDR3 spans 12 residues. The V end was cut by 8 bases, the J end by 7 bases, with 12 bases between. Germline V lookup: CDR1 SNHLY, CDR2 FYNNEI. The CDR3 nucleotides read TGTGCCAGCGTCGGGATCGGGCAGCCCCAGCATTTT. This gives the protein CASVGIGQPQHF.

This clone occurred a few times. J is TRBJ2-3 and V is TRBV5-1; D gene unclear. Germline V gives CDR1 SGHRS, CDR2 YFSETQ. This CDR3 is 14 amino acids long. V dropped 0 bases and J dropped 9 bases, with 14 bases sitting between them. CDR3 loop: CASSLDPNRGTQYF. CDR3 sequence (DNA): TGCGCCAGCAGCTTGGACCCGAACCGTGGCACGCAGTATTTT.